These 20 T cell receptor beta chains came from one sample sequenced in a study of CD8 T cells in ankylosing spondylitis. Whole-study results and caveats: There was a TCR beta motif, made of several highly homologous variants, that appeared characteristic of ankylosing spondylitis blood.

These receptors lack a known antigen. TCRdb itself ran the 5' RACE reads through MiXCR, one entry per CDR3 protein. The profile shows 450,000 to 550,000 distinct CDR3 sequences, approximately 5% of them singletons. The sequencing sample was made of blood, either unsorted or a sorted T cell fraction (not recorded which). These receptors were obtained from a male donor with ankylosing spondylitis.

The table lists this clonotype with many counts. V and J are TRBV27 and TRBJ2-1; no firm D call. CDR1 MNHEY and CDR2 SMNVEV come from the germline V gene (reference sequence). This CDR3 region has 13 residues. The germline V and J ends were trimmed by 1 base and 5 bases, with 6 bases remaining between them. CDR3 sequence reads: CASSLFPHNEQFF. CDR3 in DNA: TGTGCCAGCAGTTTATTTCCTCACAATGAGCAGTTCTTC.

In its sample, this clonotype was seen many times. The chain couples TRBV6-5 to TRBJ2-3; unclear D gene. This CDR3 has 12 amino acids. The germline gives CDR1 MNHEY, CDR2 SVGAGI. V was shortened by 5 bases and J by 9 bases, with 12 bases between the two germline ends. CDR3 in DNA: TGTGCCAGCAGTCGACCCCCTGAGACGCAGTATTTT. This translates into CASSRPPETQYF.

This clonotype was recorded many times. The chain carries TRBV12-3 or TRBV12-4 and TRBJ1-4, with 7 bases lining up with TRBD1. After removal of 6 bases from V and 5 bases from J, the junction contained 6 bases not matched to a gene. The length of the CDR3 is 14 residues. CDR3 amino acids: CASRPGQRNEKLFF. The CDR3 DNA reads as TGTGCCAGCAGACCGGGACAGCGGAATGAAAAACTGTTTTTT.

The CDR3 nucleotides read TGTGCCATCAGTGCCAGGGCTGAAAAACTGTTTTTT. Its translation is CAISARAEKLFF. This chain connects TRBV10-3 to TRBJ1-4; tentative D call: TRBD1 (5 bases). Germline values: CDR1 ENHRY, CDR2 SYGVKD. V was cut by 4 bases and J by 7 bases, with 7 bases left in between. This CDR3 region has 12 residues.

This clonotype has only one observation. A read error is possible here, since a much larger clone lies one base away. The rearrangement uses TRBV7-8 and TRBJ2-1; maybe TRBD2 (6 bases). The CDR3 loop spans 15 amino acids. Trimming took off 5 bases at V and 12 bases at J, with 23 bases between the two ends. Germline assignment: CDR1 SGHVS and CDR2 FQNEAQ. CDR3 nucleotide sequence: TGTGCCAGCAGCCCAGGGACTGGCGTTGGGGCGAGGCAGTTCTTC. Its translation: CASSPGTGVGARQFF.

The table lists this clonotype with many counts. The chain uses TRBV6-2 or TRBV6-3 and TRBJ2-1, with a possible D match to TRBD1 (5 bases). The CDR3 length is 16 residues. CDR1 is MNHEY and CDR2 is SVGEGT in the germline V gene. V lost 5 bases to trimming and J lost 0 bases, with 14 bases between them. The CDR3 loop is CASSGYRQSSYNEQFF. CDR3 DNA sequence: TGTGCCAGCAGTGGGTATCGACAGAGCTCCTACAATGAGCAGTTCTTC.

There are many counts of this clonotype. J is TRBJ2-4 and V is TRBV12-3 or TRBV12-4; the D gene is possibly TRBD1 (6 bases). V shed 3 bases and J shed 6 bases, with 12 bases lying between them. The CDR3 is made up of 14 amino acids. The CDR3 protein is CASSFSGTTNIQYF. The CDR3 nucleotides read TGTGCCAGCAGTTTTTCCGGGACAACAAACATTCAGTACTTC.

At least ten counts were recorded for this clonotype. Written as DNA, the CDR3 is TGTGCCAGCACCCCAAGCGGGAGGACCTCCTACGAGCAGTACTTC. Amino acids: CASTPSGRTSYEQYF. The rearrangement uses TRBV6-1 and TRBJ2-7; 9 nucleotides match TRBD2. Trimming at V came to 7 bases and at J to 0 bases, leaving 7 bases not matched to a gene. CDR3 size: 15 residues. Germline CDR1 is MNHNS and CDR2 is SASEGT.

This clonotype came up many times. The chain couples TRBV28 to TRBJ2-5; D ambiguous. The CDR3 totals 13 residues. The V and J ends lost 6 bases and 0 bases respectively, with 8 bases between them. CDR1 is MDHEN, CDR2 SYDVKM, per germline. CDR3 amino acids: CASSYIDQETQYF. As DNA, the CDR3 is TGTGCCAGCAGCTACATAGACCAAGAGACCCAGTACTTC.

This clonotype occurred many times. The chain has TRBV24-1 and TRBJ1-2; no reliable D call. The germline gives CDR1 KGHDR, CDR2 SFDVKD. The V gene lost 7 bases and the J gene lost 4 bases, with 12 bases spanning the gap. This CDR3 is 13 amino acids long. The CDR3 is CATSADGSYGYTF. The CDR3 coding sequence is TGTGCCACCAGCGCGGACGGATCCTATGGCTACACCTTC.

There are many counts of this clonotype. The chain has TRBV4-1 and TRBJ2-5, with D perhaps TRBD1 or TRBD2 (5 bases each). The germline CDR1 and CDR2 sequences are MGHRA and YSYEKL. CDR3 length equals 18 residues. V shed 3 bases and J shed 0 bases, with 20 bases lying between them. For the CDR3, the DNA is TGCGCCAGCAGCCATTTCACTGTGGGAGAAGGGGACCAAGAGACCCAGTACTTC. Its translation is CASSHFTVGEGDQETQYF.

This clonotype occurred many times. V is TRBV27 and J is TRBJ1-2; D is ambiguous. Germline V gives CDR1 MNHEY, CDR2 SMNVEV (reference sequence). CDR3 length: 16 amino acids. V was clipped by 3 bases and J by 4 bases, with 18 bases between them. As DNA, the CDR3 is TGTGCCAGCAGTTTGGGAGGACCCCCGGACGGCTATGGCTACACCTTC. As protein: CASSLGGPPDGYGYTF.

The table lists this clonotype with many counts. The chain combines TRBV5-8 with TRBJ2-1, with no clear D. Germline V gives CDR1 SGHTS, CDR2 YDEGEE. This CDR3 is built from 14 residues. Trimming cost V 2 bases and J 4 bases, with 10 bases left between them. The CDR3 bases are TGTGCCAGCAGCTTACTTCGTGAGTACAATGAGCAGTTCTTC. Translating gives CASSLLREYNEQFF.

This clonotype was observed many times. The CDR3 sequence is CASSSITGSLYF. DNA for the CDR3: TGTGCCAGCAGCTCGATTACGGGGTCGCTGTATTTT. The V gene is TRBV7-2, the J gene TRBJ2-3, with a weak D call TRBD2 (5 bases). CDR1 SGHTA and CDR2 FQGNSA come from the germline V gene. This CDR3 region has 12 residues. V was shortened by 4 bases and J by 14 bases, with 16 bases between the two germline ends.

The table lists this clonotype with a few counts. The rearrangement joins TRBV27 to TRBJ2-1, with D maybe TRBD1 (5 bases). V was cut by 2 bases and J by 4 bases, with 15 bases left in between. Germline values: CDR1 MNHEY, CDR2 SMNVEV (reference sequence). The CDR3 runs 16 residues. In DNA form, the CDR3 reads TGTGCCAGCAGTTTAAATCCGTTTACAGGTTACAATGAGCAGTTCTTC. Protein sequence: CASSLNPFTGYNEQFF.

There are many counts of this clonotype. This sequence joins TRBV7-8 and TRBJ2-3; 8 bases fit TRBD2. The CDR3 is made up of 14 amino acids. The germline CDR1 and CDR2 sequences are SGHVS and FQNEAQ. The junction had 6 bases not matched to a gene; V was cut back by 5 bases and J by 5 bases. The CDR3 spells CASSQPGGLDTQYF. CDR3 DNA sequence: TGTGCCAGCAGCCAGCCGGGAGGGCTAGATACGCAGTATTTT. The complete variable domain, with remaining parts taken from reference TRBV7-8 and TRBJ2-3, reads GAGVSQSPRYKVAKRGQDVALRCDPISGHVSLFWYQQALGQGPEFLTYFQNEAQLDKSGLPSDRFFAERPEGSVSTLKIQRTQQEDSAVYLCASSQPGGLDTQYFGPGTRLTVL.

This sequence joins TRBV24-1 and TRBJ2-5, with TRBD1 matching 9 bases. Germline assignment: CDR1 KGHDR and CDR2 SFDVKD. The CDR3 contains 15 residues. V gave up 4 bases and J gave up 3 bases; unmatched junction bases: 5. CDR3 protein: CATSEPGQGEETQYF. CDR3 DNA sequence: TGTGCCACCAGTGAGCCGGGACAGGGCGAAGAGACCCAGTACTTC.

This clonotype appeared many times. J is TRBJ1-2 and V is TRBV20-1; D unclear. The CDR3 runs to 13 residues. Trimming pared 6 bases from V and 2 bases from J, leaving 13 bases between. The V gene's germline CDR1 is DFQATT and CDR2 SNEGSKA (reference sequence). As DNA, the CDR3 is TGCAGTGCCCAACGGGCTCCGAACTATGGCTACACCTTC. Its translation: CSAQRAPNYGYTF.

This clonotype was detected ten times or more. V gene TRBV5-1 combines with J gene TRBJ2-7; possible D gene TRBD1, 6 bases. V was pared by 2 bases and J by 4 bases, with 16 bases between. This CDR3 region has 15 residues. Germline V CDR1 and CDR2: SGHRS, YFSETQ. CDR3 sequence reads: CASSFNEWTAYEQYF. The CDR3 coding sequence is TGCGCCAGCAGCTTTAACGAATGGACAGCTTACGAGCAGTACTTC. The complete variable domain, with remaining parts taken from reference TRBV5-1 and TRBJ2-7, reads KAGVTQTPRYLIKTRGQQVTLSCSPISGHRSVSWYQQTPGQGLQFLFEYFSETQRNKGNFPGRFSGRQFSNSRSEMNVSTLELGDSALYLCASSFNEWTAYEQYFGPGTRLTVT.

This clonotype was picked up a small number of times. The chain combines TRBV7-9 with TRBJ2-7; 13 nucleotides align to TRBD2. The CDR3 runs 17 residues. The junction had 7 bases not matched to a gene; V was cut back by 5 bases and J by 0 bases. Germline V gene lookup returns CDR1 SEHNR and CDR2 FQNEAQ (reference sequence). The CDR3 sequence: CASSPLAGGPSSYEQYF. The CDR3 DNA is TGTGCCAGCAGCCCACTAGCGGGAGGGCCGAGCTCCTACGAGCAGTACTTC.